This TCR beta chain was recovered during a study of control samples from healthy donors and cancer patients. Profiling relied on immunoSEQ multiplex PCR, and the TCRdb table lists in-frame clones only, not all of them. The data contain some 150,000 clones, more than 80% of them singletons. This clonotype was obtained from a man aged 18-30 years in good health. Sequenced: blood.

The CDR3 is CASSRDKETNEKLFF. The CDR3 bases are TGCGCCAGCAGTCGGGACAAGGAAACTAATGAAAAACTGTTTTTT. The chain is built from TRBV10-2 and TRBJ1-4, with D maybe TRBD1 (6 bases). Germline V gives CDR1 WSHSY, CDR2 SAAADI. The CDR3 consists of 15 residues. Trimming removed 5 bases at V and 1 base at J, with 11 bases between.